The subject of this entry is one T cell receptor (beta chain). What it binds is unknown. This specimen belongs to a study of Tregs in tolerant kidney transplant recipients. In the study overall: Sorting of CD4+CD25+CD127- cells followed roughly three-day belatacept mixed lymphocyte reactions, sometimes with roughly 5-day graft donor restimulation.

The CDR3 is 15 residues long. The V and J ends lost 1 base and 0 bases, in that order; junction bases with no gene match: 3. Germline V gene lookup returns CDR1 SGHDT and CDR2 YYEEEE. General observations from the study: Tregs expanded with activated donor B cells seemed most donor-specific. Biological reproducibility was not directly addressed in this study. Validation in larger populations is needed because few patients were studied.

Produced via immunoSEQ multiplex PCR; TCRdb's table is partial and in-frame only. The table lists just over 30,000 clones, under 90% of them singletons. What was sequenced was Tregs from blood cultured with allogeneic cells. The V gene is TRBV5-6, the J gene TRBJ2-7; 8 bases map to TRBD2. This sequence was found in a human donor in good health. The CDR3 sequence is CASSLTSGSSYEQYF. The DNA of the CDR3 is TGTGCCAGCAGCTTGACGAGCGGGAGCTCCTACGAGCAGTACTTC.